These T cell receptor beta chains were read from a single sample in a study of blood T cell repertoires in COVID-19. Clones were sequenced by immunoSEQ multiplex PCR, and TCRdb holds only the in-frame ones, with some missing. The data contain about 240,000 clones, more than 75% of them seen just once; the ten biggest clones take up around 12%. Sequenced sample: peripheral blood. These TCRs come from a woman aged 55-69 years with active or convalescent COVID-19. Each CDR3 is given with its conserved first and last residue. D genes are given only for firm matches.

D gene	V gene	J gene	CDR3 DNA	CDR3 protein
TRBD1	TRBV6-5	TRBJ1-3	TGTGCCAGCAGTTATGGGACAGGGGGTGGAAACACCATATATTTT	CASSYGTGGGNTIYF
.	TRBV7-2	TRBJ1-6	TGTGCCAGCAGCTTAGGGGGCAGGGCAAATTCACCCCTCCACTTT	CASSLGGRANSPLHF
.	TRBV10-3	TRBJ2-7	TGTGCCACCGCGTCCCTGGACGAGCAGTACTTC	CATASLDEQYF
TRBD1	TRBV7-9	TRBJ2-1	TGTGCCAGCAGCTTTCCAGGGGGCAATGAGCAGTTCTTC	CASSFPGGNEQFF
TRBD2	TRBV5-4	TRBJ2-5	TGTGCCAGCAGCTCCGGACTAGCGGGGTACAGGGAGACCCAGTACTTC	CASSSGLAGYRETQYF
TRBD1	TRBV4-3	TRBJ1-2	TGCGCCAGCAGCCAGGGACAGGTTAACTATGGCTACACCTTC	CASSQGQVNYGYTF
.	TRBV29-1	TRBJ2-7	TGCAGCGTTGTAAGCAGGGAGGCATCCGAGCAGTACTTC	CSVVSREASEQYF
.	TRBV4-1	TRBJ1-1	TGCGCCAGCAGCCACGGGGCCACAGCGGGCGAAGCTTTCTTT	CASSHGATAGEAFF
TRBD2	TRBV6-2/TRBV6-3	TRBJ2-3	TGTGCCAGCAGTTCTCATAGCGGGGGAGTCCTAACAGATACGCAGTATTTT	CASSSHSGGVLTDTQYF
.	TRBV6-1	TRBJ1-5	TGTGCCAGCAGTGAAGGGAGGCCCCAGCATTTT	CASSEGRPQHF
TRBD1	TRBV7-9	TRBJ2-7	TGTGCCAGCAGCTTAGAGACAGGGGGCCCGAGCTCCTACGAGCAGTACTTC	CASSLETGGPSSYEQYF
TRBD1	TRBV6-5	TRBJ2-2	TGTGCCAGCAGGGACAGGACGAACACCGGGGAGCTGTTTTTT	CASRDRTNTGELFF
.	TRBV1	TRBJ2-5	TGCACCAGCAGCCAAGATATTGACAGGGGAGGGGAGACCCAGTACTTC	CTSSQDIDRGGETQYF
.	TRBV11-2	TRBJ1-6	TGTGCCAGCAGCCCCGGCCCCGGGCTCAGCCGGGGGGATCATTCACCCCTCCACTTT	CASSPGPGLSRGDHSPLHF
.	TRBV6-5	TRBJ2-7	TGTGCCAGCAGTTACTCGGCGGGGAGGACCTACGAGCAGTACTTC	CASSYSAGRTYEQYF
.	TRBV29-1	TRBJ1-2	TGCAGCGTTAGATCAGGGGACTATGGCTACACCTTC	CSVRSGDYGYTF
.	TRBV6-5	TRBJ1-3	TGTGCCAGCAGTTACTCCCAGGCAGACTCTGGAAACACCATATATTTT	CASSYSQADSGNTIYF
TRBD1	TRBV5-6	TRBJ1-4	TGTGCCAGCAGCCGCGTCTCGGGACAGCATAATGAAAAACTGTTTTTT	CASSRVSGQHNEKLFF
TRBD1	TRBV18	TRBJ1-5	TGTGCCAGCTCAGTGGGACAGGGGGAACTCAATCAGCCCCAGCATTTT	CASSVGQGELNQPQHF
TRBD2	TRBV5-1	TRBJ2-5	TGCGCCAGCAGAATGAGCGGGGGGGCGAGAGAGACCCAGTACTTC	CASRMSGGARETQYF
TRBD1	TRBV18	TRBJ1-2	TGTGCCAGCTCAACGTGGACAGGGCGTGGGGGCTACACCTTC	CASSTWTGRGGYTF
.	TRBV5-1	TRBJ1-1	TGCGCCAGCAGCTTCGGCGGGACTGAAGCTTTCTTT	CASSFGGTEAFF
TRBD1	TRBV20-1	TRBJ1-4	TGCAGTGCTCCGGGACAGACAAAACTGTTTTTT	CSAPGQTKLFF
TRBD2	TRBV4-2	TRBJ2-7	TGTGCCAGCAGCCCCTGGACTAGCGGGGGGGAAAAGGGCTCCTACGAGCAGTACTTC	CASSPWTSGGEKGSYEQYF
.	TRBV7-2	TRBJ1-6	TGTGCCAGCAGCTCCACCCCCGTCCCGGACACAATCTCACCCCTCCACTTT	CASSSTPVPDTISPLHF
TRBD1	TRBV5-1	TRBJ1-6	TGCGCCAGCAGCCGACAGGGGAGAGATTCACCCCTCCACTTT	CASSRQGRDSPLHF
TRBD1	TRBV27	TRBJ2-3	TGTGCCAGCGGCAGGGGGCGTTTTCCCCTATCCGGAGATACGCAGTATTTT	CASGRGRFPLSGDTQYF
.	TRBV4-3	TRBJ1-6	TGCGCCAGCAGCCAACTGTGGGGGGGGAGTCAGAATTCACCCCTCCACTTT	CASSQLWGGSQNSPLHF
.	TRBV25-1	TRBJ1-6	TGTGCCAGCACCTCGGGGGGAGTAAGTTCACCCCTCCACTTT	CASTSGGVSSPLHF
TRBD1	TRBV7-9	TRBJ1-2	TGTGCCAGCAGCTTAGACCAGGGGGAGAGTGGCTACACCTTC	CASSLDQGESGYTF
.	TRBV4-3	TRBJ2-1	TGCGCCAGCAGCCAAGATGGACACGGGTTGGGCAATGAGCAGTTCTTC	CASSQDGHGLGNEQFF